The rows below give T cell receptor beta chains drawn from one sample of a study of cytomegalovirus exposure and HLA in healthy donors. Data came from immunoSEQ multiplex PCR; TCRdb stores just in-frame clones and leaves some out. The sample consists of under 90,000 clones, more than 60% of them appearing once. Sequenced: PBMCs. The receptors come from a man aged 45 to 65 in good health and CMV-seropositive. The CDR3 runs from the conserved cysteine through the conserved F or W.

>TRBJ2-1|TRBV19
CASSPEGGLVPSSYNEQFF
>TRBJ2-7|TRBV5-1
CASSSGLAGMYEQYF
>TRBJ2-1|TRBV15
CATSRTPRGKTYNEQFF
>TRBJ1-4|TRBV25-1
CASSLGTVENEKLFF
>TRBJ2-3|TRBV4-1
CASSARMGESDTQYF
>TRBJ2-1|TRBV5-4
CASSLRGSYNEQFF
>TRBJ1-2|TRBV5-4
CASSLSPLANYGYTF
>TRBJ1-4|TRBV27
CASSFLGHDEKLFF
>TRBJ2-2|TRBV18
CASSSGQGGTGELFF
>TRBJ2-7|TRBV5-1
CASSGWTGGNGEQYF
>NA|TRBV6-1
CASSEGYEQYF
>TRBJ2-1|TRBV4-1
CASSQDSTGRADEQFF
>TRBJ2-7|TRBV29-1
CSVETLAGGYYEQYF
>TRBJ1-5|TRBV29-1
CSVAQGLDQPQHF
>TRBJ2-7|TRBV15
CATSRDLRQGSHEQYF
>TRBJ1-6|TRBV6-6
CASSSTDRVSPLHF
>TRBJ2-1|TRBV2
CASSRETRAYFHEQFF
>TRBJ2-1|TRBV5-1
CASSSGTSGNEQFF
>TRBJ2-1|TRBV4-1
CASSQVQGNEQFF
>TRBJ2-6|TRBV5-1
CASGLAGSSGANVLTF
>TRBJ1-2|TRBV6-5
CASRDGGRPIYTF
>NA|TRBV19
CASTPGNSYEQYF
>TRBJ2-1|TRBV30
CTVGGGLAGQLHNEQFF
>TRBJ2-7|TRBV18
CASSPRLAGGVYEQYF
>TRBJ2-5|TRBV6-1
CASSREDQETQYF
>TRBJ1-5|TRBV19
CASRPAGKSNQPQHF
>TRBJ2-7|TRBV5-4
CASSRGLAGGFYEQYF
>TRBJ2-1|TRBV19
CASRGIWDEQFF
>TRBJ1-2|TRBV6-1
CASSARQGAANYGYTF
>TRBJ1-2|TRBV5-4
CASRPTGGAPYGYTF
>TRBJ1-2|TRBV18
CASSPPGQGRHGYTF
>TRBJ2-3|TRBV7-9
CASSSNTAGGPLRDTQYF
>TRBJ2-5|TRBV6-5
CASSQRLGNEETQYF
>TRBJ2-2|TRBV4-1
CASSQDPTTNTGELFF
>TRBJ2-7|TRBV4-1
CASSQEGRLASYEQYF
>TRBJ2-1|TRBV7-2
CASSLVLYNEQFF
>TRBJ1-2|TRBV4-2
CASSQDQGAGGYTF
>TRBJ1-1|TRBV11-3
CASSLGGGVNTEAFF
>TRBJ2-3|TRBV2
CASSEQRAPTDTQYF
>TRBJ1-2|TRBV10-3
CAITPDRDNYGYTF
>TRBJ2-5|TRBV7-9
CSSSLGSGVATQYF
>TRBJ2-2|TRBV6-1
CASSETPEATGELFF
>TRBJ2-1|TRBV5-1
CASTEGYQGLAGPSSYNEQFF
>NA|TRBV5-1
CASSPRLAGRFDEQYF
>TRBJ1-3|TRBV18
CASSPQLRQPSGNTIYF
>TRBJ1-1|TRBV11-3
CASSLRAGNTEAFF
>TRBJ2-1|TRBV6-1
CASSSGEPNYNEQFF
>TRBJ2-3|TRBV11-2
CASSRHGTSRNTDTQYF
>TRBJ2-7|TRBV6-6
CASSYAEGGLRYEQYF
>TRBJ2-1|TRBV28
CASSSGSGRDGNEQFF
>TRBJ2-1|TRBV15
CATSRDRAGDRRDEQFF
>TRBJ2-1|TRBV2
CASRSGTSNYNEQFF
>TRBJ2-3|TRBV15
CATSRDWVGEGPQYF
>TRBJ2-3|TRBV7-2
CGGALAGYTDTQYF